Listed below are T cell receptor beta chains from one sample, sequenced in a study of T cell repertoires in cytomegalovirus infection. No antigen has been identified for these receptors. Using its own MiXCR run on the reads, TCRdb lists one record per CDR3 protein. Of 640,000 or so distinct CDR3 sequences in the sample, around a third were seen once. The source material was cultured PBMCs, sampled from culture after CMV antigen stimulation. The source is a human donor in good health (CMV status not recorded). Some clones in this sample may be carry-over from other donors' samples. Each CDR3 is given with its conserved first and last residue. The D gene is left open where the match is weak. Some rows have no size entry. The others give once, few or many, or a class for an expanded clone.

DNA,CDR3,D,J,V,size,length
TGTGCTAGTGGTTTGGCCATGGGGAACACTGAAGCTTTCTTT,CASGLAMGNTEAFF,.,TRBJ1-1,TRBV12-5,.,14
TGTGCCAGCAGCTTAGTTGCGGGACTAGCGGGAGGGGACAATGAGCAGTTCTTC,CASSLVAGLAGGDNEQFF,TRBD2,TRBJ2-1,TRBV11-2,.,18
TGTGCCACCAGCAGAGATTTTCAACAGCCCCAGCATTTT,CATSRDFQQPQHF,.,TRBJ1-5,TRBV15,.,13
TGTGCCAGCAGTTACTCGTTGGGCGGCGAGCAGTACTTC,CASSYSLGGEQYF,.,TRBJ2-7,TRBV6-5,few,13
TGTGCCATCAGCCGGGGACTAGCGGACCTCTACAATGAGCAGTTCTTC,CAISRGLADLYNEQFF,TRBD2,TRBJ2-1,TRBV10-3,.,16
TGTGCCAGCAGCTTAGGGGGGGGGAACTACAATGAGCAGTTCTTC,CASSLGGGNYNEQFF,TRBD2,TRBJ2-1,TRBV7-2,.,15
TGCAGTGCTCTTGTGGGGGACGAGCAGTACTTC,CSALVGDEQYF,.,TRBJ2-7,TRBV20-1,.,11
TGCGCCAGCAGCCAAGAGTGGGGGGGGACAGGGACGCCAGATACGCAGTATTTT,CASSQEWGGTGTPDTQYF,TRBD1,TRBJ2-3,TRBV4-3,.,18
TGCGCCAGCAGCCAATACGCTACGGGACAGGGATCAGAAGGAAACACCATATATTTT,CASSQYATGQGSEGNTIYF,TRBD1,TRBJ1-3,TRBV4-1,.,19
TGTGCCAGCAGTTTAAGTGAGCGGAGCACAGATACGCAGTATTTT,CASSLSERSTDTQYF,.,TRBJ2-3,TRBV12-3/TRBV12-4,few,15
TGTGCCAGCAGCTTAGCTAGCGGGAGGGAGACCCAGTACTTC,CASSLASGRETQYF,TRBD2,TRBJ2-5,TRBV7-2,many,14
TGTGCCAGCAGCCCCCTAGCAGGCGGCGGGAATACGCAGTATTTT,CASSPLAGGGNTQYF,.,TRBJ2-3,TRBV12-3/TRBV12-4,.,15
TGTGCCAGCAGTTACACGAAACCCGCGAACACCGGGGAGCTGTTTTTT,CASSYTKPANTGELFF,.,TRBJ2-2,TRBV6-2/TRBV6-3,few,16
TGTGCCAGCAGTGAAGGACAAGGGCGAGGGGAGACCCAGTACTTC,CASSEGQGRGETQYF,.,TRBJ2-5,TRBV6-1,.,15
TGCAGTGCTAGGAGGGACGGAAACTCCTACGAGCAGTACTTC,CSARRDGNSYEQYF,.,TRBJ2-7,TRBV20-1,.,14
TGTGCCAGCACCTCAGTAACAGGGGCAATGAACAATGAGCAGTTCTTC,CASTSVTGAMNNEQFF,TRBD1,TRBJ2-1,TRBV6-1,few,16
TGTGCCAGCAGCGTTATGACTAGGGGGGACACTGAAGCTTTCTTT,CASSVMTRGDTEAFF,.,TRBJ1-1,TRBV9,.,15
TGTGCCAGCAGCCCTCGATCTCTATACGAGCAGTACTTC,CASSPRSLYEQYF,.,TRBJ2-7,TRBV7-2,.,13
TGTGCCAGCAGTTTCGAGACTAGCCTCCAACCTCAGTTCTTC,CASSFETSLQPQFF,TRBD2,TRBJ2-1,TRBV27,.,14
TGTGCCAGCAGCTCGCTGGCCCTCCCTACCGCGCAGTATTTT,CASSSLALPTAQYF,.,TRBJ2-3,TRBV11-2,.,14
TGTGCCAGCAGCTTAAGTTGGGGAATTGATTCACCCCTCCACTTT,CASSLSWGIDSPLHF,.,TRBJ1-6,TRBV7-8,many,15
TGTGCCAGCAACAACTCCCCGACTAGCGGGAGATCTGGGACCCAGTACTTC,CASNNSPTSGRSGTQYF,TRBD2,TRBJ2-5,TRBV6-2/TRBV6-3,.,17
TGCGCCAGCAGTGCTACAGGGGCCAGATATGGCTACACCTTC,CASSATGARYGYTF,TRBD1,TRBJ1-2,TRBV10-2,.,14
TGTGCCTCCGGACCGGGGGGACAAGAGACCCAGTACTTC,CASGPGGQETQYF,TRBD2,TRBJ2-5,TRBV19,.,13
TGCAGTGCTAAACTAGCGGGAGATATTACCGGGGAGCTGTTTTTT,CSAKLAGDITGELFF,TRBD2,TRBJ2-2,TRBV20-1,.,15
TGTGCCAGCAGCCCCCCAGCGGGAGGCGCCTACGAGCAGTACTTC,CASSPPAGGAYEQYF,TRBD2,TRBJ2-7,TRBV7-6,many,15
TGCAGCGTTGAAGAAGGCTCTGGGGCCAACGTCCTGACTTTC,CSVEEGSGANVLTF,.,TRBJ2-6,TRBV29-1,.,14
TGTGCCAGCAGCTTAGTCCGGGAATACGAGCAGTACTTC,CASSLVREYEQYF,.,TRBJ2-7,TRBV7-2,many,13
TGTGCCAGCAGCCCATGGACCACAGATACGCAGTATTTT,CASSPWTTDTQYF,.,TRBJ2-3,TRBV14,.,13
TGTGCCAGCAGCTTTAGTCTAGTCGACTCCTACGAGCAGTACTTC,CASSFSLVDSYEQYF,.,TRBJ2-7,TRBV7-8,few,15
TGTGCCAGCAGCTCACCACAGGGGGTTAAGACTGAAGCTTTCTTT,CASSSPQGVKTEAFF,TRBD1,TRBJ1-1,TRBV7-6,many,15
TGTGCCAGCAGTCGCGGATGGGACTATGGCTACACCTTC,CASSRGWDYGYTF,.,TRBJ1-2,TRBV6-2/TRBV6-3,few,13
TGTGCCAGCGGCCGTGGGGGTACGGGGAATTCACCCCTCCACTTT,CASGRGGTGNSPLHF,.,TRBJ1-6,TRBV6-2/TRBV6-3,.,15
TGTGCCAGCAGCTCCAGGCGTACGTCCTACGAGCAGTACTTC,CASSSRRTSYEQYF,.,TRBJ2-7,TRBV7-2,many,14
TGTGCCAGTAGTCCCCGGACTAGCGGGGCTTACTACAATGAGCAGTTCTTC,CASSPRTSGAYYNEQFF,TRBD2,TRBJ2-1,TRBV19,.,17
TGTGCCAGCAGTGGCGCAGGGAGGTATATTCAGCCCCAGCATTTT,CASSGAGRYIQPQHF,.,TRBJ1-5,TRBV6-1,few,15
TGTGCCAGCAGAGAAGGGCTACGAGCGGTTTATGGCTACACCTTC,CASREGLRAVYGYTF,.,TRBJ1-2,TRBV2,.,15
TGTGCCAGCAGCTTAGCTAGCGGGGACACAGATACGCAGTATTTT,CASSLASGDTDTQYF,TRBD2,TRBJ2-3,TRBV7-6,many,15
TGTGCCAGCAGCTTAGGACGGGGGGCGGGAGAGACCCAGTACTTC,CASSLGRGAGETQYF,.,TRBJ2-5,TRBV11-3,.,15
TGCGCCAGCAGCCCCGGACCGAACCTGAACACTGAAGCTTTCTTT,CASSPGPNLNTEAFF,.,TRBJ1-1,TRBV4-3,.,15
TGTGCCAGCAGTTCCCCCGGGGCTGTACAAGAGACCCAGTACTTC,CASSSPGAVQETQYF,.,TRBJ2-5,TRBV27,.,15
TGTGCCAGCAGTTTACAGCGAAACTATGGCTACACCTTC,CASSLQRNYGYTF,.,TRBJ1-2,TRBV12-3/TRBV12-4,few,13